Shown below are 15 T cell receptor beta chains from a single sample sequenced in a study of PD-1 blockade in classical Hodgkin lymphoma. The protocol was immunoSEQ multiplex PCR, while the TCRdb copy is restricted to in-frame clones and leaves out a portion. The sample includes around 30,000 clones, roughly four fifths of them seen just once. After autologous stem cell transplantation all patients relapsed, and prior brentuximab vedotin exposure differed between cohorts. The sample consisted of peripheral blood mononuclear cells (PBMCs), taken at baseline. Receptor source: a human donor with classical Hodgkin lymphoma.

The chain links TRBV7-9 to TRBJ2-5; D is perhaps TRBD1 (5 bases). Looked up from germline, CDR1 is SEHNR and CDR2 is FQNEAQ (reference sequence). This CDR3 has 15 residues. V was clipped by 4 bases and J by 5 bases, with 17 bases between them. Here the CDR3 DNA reads TGTGCCAGCAGCTCCCAAGGGGTAGTTCGGGAGACCCAGTACTTC. Protein: CASSSQGVVRETQYF.

J is TRBJ2-1 and V is TRBV2; D is unclear. V lost 5 bases and J lost 3, with 11 bases in between. CDR1 and CDR2 from the germline V gene are SNHLY and FYNNEI. This CDR3 has 14 residues. The CDR3 protein is CASSSTVIYNEQFF. The CDR3 DNA reads as TGTGCCAGCAGTAGCACGGTTATCTACAATGAGCAGTTCTTC.

This chain connects TRBV28 to TRBJ1-1; 7 nucleotides agree with TRBD1. Unmatched junction bases numbered 6, after V lost 9 bases and J lost 8 bases. Germline loops: CDR1 MDHEN, CDR2 SYDVKM. The CDR3 sequence is 11 residues long. The chain's CDR3 is CASRGPVEAFF. The DNA of the CDR3 is TGTGCCAGTAGGGGGCCGGTGGAAGCTTTCTTT.

This clone appeared a few times. The CDR3 sequence: CASGLQGGPYNEQFF. CDR3 nucleotide sequence: TGTGCCAGCGGCCTCCAGGGAGGGCCCTACAATGAGCAGTTCTTC. This sequence joins TRBV9 and TRBJ2-1; 7 bases agree with TRBD2. Germline V CDR1 and CDR2: SGDLS, YYNGEE. V was pared by 7 bases and J by 2 bases, with 9 bases of the junction left unmatched. This CDR3 has 15 amino acids.

This clone showed up just a few times. The chain recombines TRBV6-9 with TRBJ2-2, with 11 bases matching TRBD1. The trim removed 6 bases at V and 6 bases at J, leaving 9 bases unmatched. CDR1 and CDR2 from the germline V gene are MNHGY and SVAAGI. This CDR3 spans 16 amino acids. CDR3 amino acids: CASRDGTGGLAGELFF. CDR3 DNA: TGTGCCAGCAGGGACGGGACAGGGGGATTGGCCGGGGAGCTGTTTTTT.

The chain couples TRBV19 to TRBJ1-5; 8 bases map to TRBD1. This CDR3 contains 15 residues. V was pared by 5 bases and J by 7 bases, with 10 bases of the junction left unmatched. The germline gives CDR1 LNHDA, CDR2 SQIVND (reference sequence). CDR3 sequence (DNA): TGTGCCAGTAGTCAAGGACAGGGCGGAAGCCAGCCCCAGCATTTT. Amino acid sequence: CASSQGQGGSQPQHF.

The chain uses TRBV29-1 and TRBJ1-1; D is unclear. V shed 6 bases and J shed 4 bases, with 18 bases lying between them. The CDR3 sequence is 14 residues long. The germline V gene encodes CDR1 SQVTM and CDR2 ANQGSEA. This CDR3 reads CSVARYGSATEAFF. The CDR3 region has the DNA TGCAGCGTCGCGCGTTATGGTAGTGCCACTGAAGCTTTCTTT.

The genes are TRBV30 and TRBJ2-6; TRBD1 matches 7 bases. Germline CDR1 and CDR2: GTSNPN and SVGIG (reference sequence). J lost 0 bases, V lost 1 base, and 12 bases had no gene match. The CDR3 totals 19 residues. CDR3 DNA: TGTGCCTGGAGTGAGGGGGCGCAGGGGCCATACTCTGGGGCCAACGTCCTGACTTTC. Its protein is CAWSEGAQGPYSGANVLTF. The whole variable domain, filled in from reference TRBV30 and TRBJ2-6, reads SQTIHQWPATLVQPVGSPLSLECTVEGTSNPNLYWYRQAAGRGLQLLFYSVGIGQISSEVPQNLSASRPQDRQFILSSKKLLLSDSGFYLCAWSEGAQGPYSGANVLTFGAGSRLTVL.

This sequence joins TRBV14 and TRBJ2-1; tentatively, D is TRBD2 (7 bases). Germline V gene sequence: CDR1 SGHDN, CDR2 FVKESK. The CDR3 spans 14 residues. Trimming removed 4 bases from V and 9 bases from J, with 16 bases in between. CDR3 nucleotide sequence: TGTGCCAGCAGCCCTTTGGGGGGGCGGGGTGAGCAGTTCTTC. It encodes CASSPLGGRGEQFF.

This clone has a handful of counts. CDR3 loop: CATGRTGQGSNQPQHF. As DNA, the CDR3 is TGTGCCACCGGGAGGACGGGACAGGGGAGCAATCAGCCCCAGCATTTT. The rearrangement uses TRBV10-3 and TRBJ1-5, with 10 bases lining up with TRBD1. V lost 10 bases, J lost 1 base, and 10 bases stayed unmatched. Looked up from germline, CDR1 is ENHRY and CDR2 is SYGVKD. The CDR3 has 16 amino acids.

This sequence joins TRBV2 and TRBJ2-4, with D tentatively TRBD1 (5 bases). Germline CDR1 SNHLY, CDR2 FYNNEI. The CDR3 is 12 residues long. Trimming pared 6 bases from V and 6 bases from J, leaving 9 bases between. In DNA form, the CDR3 reads TGTGCCAGCAGATTGACAGCAAACATTCAGTACTTC. This sequence encodes CASRLTANIQYF. The full variable domain, its missing parts supplied by reference TRBV2 and TRBJ2-4, is EPEVTQTPSHQVTQMGQEVILRCVPISNHLYFYWYRQILGQKVEFLVSFYNNEISEKSEIFDDQFSVERPDGSNFTLKIRSTKLEDSAMYFCASRLTANIQYFGAGTRLSVL.

This clone was seen more than once but under ten times. V is TRBV2 and J is TRBJ1-1; 7 bases match TRBD1. The V gene's germline CDR1 is SNHLY and CDR2 FYNNEI. V dropped 7 bases and J dropped 0; count of bases not matched to a gene: 2. This CDR3 has 13 residues. Here the CDR3 DNA reads TGTGCCAGCACAGGACAGGTGAACACTGAAGCTTTCTTT. Translating it yields CASTGQVNTEAFF.

J is TRBJ1-2 and V is TRBV19; 8 positions agree with TRBD1. The trim removed 0 bases at V and 6 bases at J, leaving 6 bases unmatched. This CDR3 has 15 residues. Germline V lookup: CDR1 LNHDA, CDR2 SQIVND (reference sequence). CDR3: CASSIDGDRKNGYTF. The DNA of the CDR3 is TGTGCCAGTAGTATAGATGGGGACAGGAAGAATGGCTACACCTTC.

V usage is TRBV10-3 and J usage is TRBJ2-1; a possible D gene is TRBD2 (6 bases). The CDR3 runs to 15 residues. The V gene lost 6 bases and the J gene lost 8 bases, with 20 bases spanning the gap. Germline V lookup: CDR1 ENHRY, CDR2 SYGVKD. The DNA of the CDR3 is TGTGCCATCAGGGGGGAGGTTCCCATCACGCATGAGCAGTTCTTC. Its translation: CAIRGEVPITHEQFF.

The chain has TRBV7-2 and TRBJ2-5; D is ambiguous. CDR3 size: 14 residues. The germline V and J ends were trimmed by 5 bases and 3 bases, with 13 bases remaining between them. Per germline, CDR1 SGHTA and CDR2 FQGNSA. CDR3 bases: TGTGCCAGCAGCCCTCAAGTCGGCGAAGAGACCCAGTACTTC. Amino acid sequence: CASSPQVGEETQYF.